These 6 T cell receptor beta chains were sequenced from one sample in a study of CD8 T cells in Susac syndrome. Reverse transcription of roughly 0.5 to 1 ug RNA was carried out with random hexamers. TCRdb re-called the immunoSEQ multiplex PCR reads with MiXCR, one entry per CDR3 protein. The table records 150,000 to 190,000 distinct CDR3 sequences, over 85% of them present only once. Sequenced input: CD8+ T cells from PBMCs. These TCRs come from a human donor with multiple sclerosis.

The rearrangement uses TRBV13 and TRBJ2-7, with TRBD1 matching over 9 bases. The CDR3 runs 13 residues. V was clipped by 6 bases and J by 5 bases; unmatched bases: 5. Germline-derived CDR1 and CDR2 are PRHDT and FYEKMQ (reference sequence). CDR3 coding DNA: TGTGCCAGCAGACAGGGACAGGGCCACGAGCAGTACTTC. Translated: CASRQGQGHEQYF.

CDR3 amino acids: CASSISTETGELFF. For the CDR3, the DNA is TGTGCCAGCAGCATTTCCACAGAGACCGGGGAGCTGTTTTTT. This chain links TRBV6-5 with TRBJ2-2; D uncertain. The CDR3 runs 14 residues. With 6 bases removed from V and 5 bases from J, the gap between germline ends came to 13 bases. Looked up from germline, CDR1 is MNHEY and CDR2 is SVGAGI.

The V call is TRBV20-1, the J call TRBJ1-1, with a possible D match to TRBD1 (5 bases). The V and J ends lost 6 bases and 0 bases respectively, with 17 bases between them. The CDR3 extends over 15 amino acids. The germline CDR1 and CDR2 sequences are DFQATT and SNEGSKA (reference sequence). CDR3 residues: CSALPVGGMNTEAFF. In nucleotides, the CDR3 is TGCAGTGCCCTACCGGTCGGGGGGATGAACACTGAAGCTTTCTTT.

The chain employs TRBV27 and TRBJ1-6; D unresolved. This CDR3 has 13 residues. Germline V gene data show CDR1 as MNHEY and CDR2 as SMNVEV (reference sequence). Trimming removed 5 bases at V and 3 bases at J, with 5 bases between. The CDR3 here is CASSGFYNSPLHF. CDR3 in DNA: TGTGCCAGCAGTGGGTTCTATAATTCACCCCTCCACTTT.

This clonotype was counted only a few times. The CDR3, as DNA: TGTGCCAGTAGTTTCGGGACAGCCTACGAGCAGTACTTC. Its protein is CASSFGTAYEQYF. This chain links TRBV19 with TRBJ2-7; 7 bases are a match to TRBD1. Trimming cost V 5 bases and J 2 bases; bases outside gene matches: 3. This CDR3 comprises 13 residues. Per germline, CDR1 LNHDA and CDR2 SQIVND (reference sequence).

The rearrangement uses TRBV3-1 and TRBJ2-1; 8 bases match TRBD2. This CDR3 comprises 17 residues. Unmatched junction bases numbered 10, after V lost 0 bases and J lost 6 bases. Looked up from germline, CDR1 is LGHDT and CDR2 is YNNKEL (reference sequence). In nucleotides, the CDR3 is TGTGCCAGCAGCCAAGAGTCTAGGGCGGGGGGCCCCAATGAGCAGTTCTTC. Translating gives CASSQESRAGGPNEQFF.